These T cell receptor beta chains were read from a single sample in a study of blood T cell repertoires in COVID-19. Sequencing used immunoSEQ multiplex PCR; TCRdb keeps in-frame clones, though not all of them. The sample consists of hundreds of thousands of clones, approximately 90% of them appearing once. Source material: peripheral blood. These receptors were collected from a young man with COVID-19, enrolled during active disease. The CDR3 runs from the conserved cysteine through the conserved F or W. A D gene is named only where the DNA matches it firmly. Some rows mark clone size as missing; the rest say once, few, many or name a class of expanded clone.

d_gene: .; abundance: few; v_gene: TRBV2; j_gene: TRBJ1-2; CDR3nt: TGTGCCAGCAGTCCCGGGGGGCCATATGGCTACACCTTC; CDR3aa: CASSPGGPYGYTF
d_gene: TRBD1; abundance: few; v_gene: TRBV19; j_gene: TRBJ2-5; CDR3nt: TGTGCCAGTAGTACACAGGGGGCGGGTGAGACCCAGTACTTC; CDR3aa: CASSTQGAGETQYF
d_gene: .; abundance: .; v_gene: TRBV5-1; j_gene: TRBJ2-6; CDR3nt: TGCGCCAGCAGCTTTGACAGATTCTCTTCTGGGGCCAACGTCCTGACTTTC; CDR3aa: CASSFDRFSSGANVLTF
d_gene: TRBD1; abundance: .; v_gene: TRBV6-5; j_gene: TRBJ2-7; CDR3nt: TGTGCCAGCAGGCCACCCGGGACAGGGGACGGCGGGCAGTACTTC; CDR3aa: CASRPPGTGDGGQYF
d_gene: .; abundance: .; v_gene: TRBV10-2; j_gene: TRBJ1-5; CDR3nt: TGCGCCAGCAGTGAGTACAGGCGGAATCAGCCCCAGCATTTT; CDR3aa: CASSEYRRNQPQHF
d_gene: .; abundance: .; v_gene: TRBV9; j_gene: TRBJ2-2; CDR3nt: TGTGCCAGCAGCGCCAACACCAACACCGGGGAGCTGTTTTTT; CDR3aa: CASSANTNTGELFF
d_gene: TRBD1; abundance: .; v_gene: TRBV19; j_gene: TRBJ1-2; CDR3nt: TGTGCCAGTAGTATAGCCGAAGGAACCGGGACAGGGCTTTCCGGCTACACCTTC; CDR3aa: CASSIAEGTGTGLSGYTF
d_gene: TRBD1; abundance: .; v_gene: TRBV19; j_gene: TRBJ1-2; CDR3nt: TGTGCCAGTAGTACTCAGGGGGGCTATGGCTACACCTTC; CDR3aa: CASSTQGGYGYTF
d_gene: .; abundance: .; v_gene: TRBV20-1; j_gene: TRBJ2-7; CDR3nt: TGCAGTGCTAGGGCCCTCTACGAGCAGTACTTC; CDR3aa: CSARALYEQYF
d_gene: TRBD2; abundance: .; v_gene: TRBV2; j_gene: TRBJ2-7; CDR3nt: TGTGCCAGCAGTGAATCCAGGACTAGCTACGAGCAGTACTTC; CDR3aa: CASSESRTSYEQYF
d_gene: .; abundance: .; v_gene: TRBV12-3/TRBV12-4; j_gene: TRBJ2-7; CDR3nt: TGTGCCAGCAGCAAAACAACCTACGAGCAGTACTTC; CDR3aa: CASSKTTYEQYF
d_gene: .; abundance: .; v_gene: TRBV27; j_gene: TRBJ1-5; CDR3nt: TGTGCCAGCGCAGGGCGGGGGGCGGAGCAGCCCCAGCATTTT; CDR3aa: CASAGRGAEQPQHF
d_gene: .; abundance: .; v_gene: TRBV5-1; j_gene: TRBJ2-5; CDR3nt: TGCGCCAGCACCTTAGGGCAGGGCGACGGGACCCAGTACTTC; CDR3aa: CASTLGQGDGTQYF
d_gene: .; abundance: few; v_gene: TRBV6-5; j_gene: TRBJ1-5; CDR3nt: TGTGCCAGCAGCAACAGGGTTCAGCCCCAGCATTTT; CDR3aa: CASSNRVQPQHF
d_gene: TRBD1; abundance: .; v_gene: TRBV30; j_gene: TRBJ2-3; CDR3nt: TGTGCCTGGAGTGCCGGACAGGGGTGGGCAGATACGCAGTATTTT; CDR3aa: CAWSAGQGWADTQYF
d_gene: TRBD1; abundance: .; v_gene: TRBV12-3/TRBV12-4; j_gene: TRBJ1-5; CDR3nt: TGTGCCAGCAGCAGACAGGGGAATCAGCCCCAGCATTTT; CDR3aa: CASSRQGNQPQHF
d_gene: .; abundance: once; v_gene: TRBV7-9; j_gene: TRBJ2-1; CDR3nt: TGTGCCAGCAGCTCGACCGGACTAACACACAATGAGCAGTTCTTC; CDR3aa: CASSSTGLTHNEQFF
d_gene: TRBD1; abundance: .; v_gene: TRBV6-5; j_gene: TRBJ2-7; CDR3nt: TGTGCCAGCAGTCCCCGGGACAGCTTTTACGAGCAGTACTTC; CDR3aa: CASSPRDSFYEQYF
d_gene: .; abundance: .; v_gene: TRBV12-3/TRBV12-4; j_gene: TRBJ1-5; CDR3nt: TGTGCCAGCAGCCTAGATGGCAATCAGCCCCAGCATTTT; CDR3aa: CASSLDGNQPQHF
d_gene: .; abundance: .; v_gene: TRBV4-1; j_gene: TRBJ1-6; CDR3nt: TGCGCCAGCAGCCAAGTCGCGCAGGGAAATTCACCCCTCCACTTT; CDR3aa: CASSQVAQGNSPLHF
d_gene: TRBD1; abundance: .; v_gene: TRBV4-1; j_gene: TRBJ1-2; CDR3nt: TGCGCCAGCAGCCAAGATGGACAGGGCCGGGCAGGCTATGGCTACACCTTC; CDR3aa: CASSQDGQGRAGYGYTF
d_gene: TRBD1; abundance: .; v_gene: TRBV14; j_gene: TRBJ2-7; CDR3nt: TGTGCCAGCAGCAGGGGACAGATTCCCTACGAGCAGTACTTC; CDR3aa: CASSRGQIPYEQYF
d_gene: TRBD1; abundance: .; v_gene: TRBV14; j_gene: TRBJ1-1; CDR3nt: TGTGCCAGCAGCCAAGGCCGGGACAGGGAAGCTTTCTTT; CDR3aa: CASSQGRDREAFF
d_gene: .; abundance: .; v_gene: TRBV7-6; j_gene: TRBJ2-1; CDR3nt: TGTGCCAGCAGCTTAGAGGCGGGGCCCTACAATGAGCAGTTCTTC; CDR3aa: CASSLEAGPYNEQFF
d_gene: .; abundance: .; v_gene: TRBV5-1; j_gene: TRBJ2-1; CDR3nt: TGCGCCAGCAGACTGGACAGAGCTCCCAATGAGCAGTTCTTC; CDR3aa: CASRLDRAPNEQFF
d_gene: TRBD1; abundance: .; v_gene: TRBV27; j_gene: TRBJ1-2; CDR3nt: TGTGCCAGCAGCGAAGGGGGACAGAACTATGGCTACACCTTC; CDR3aa: CASSEGGQNYGYTF
d_gene: .; abundance: .; v_gene: TRBV18; j_gene: TRBJ1-2; CDR3nt: TGTGCCAGCTCACCACCGGAAGACACAGGGAACTATGGCTACACCTTC; CDR3aa: CASSPPEDTGNYGYTF
d_gene: TRBD1; abundance: .; v_gene: TRBV18; j_gene: TRBJ2-3; CDR3nt: TGTGCCAGCTCCGATGGGACAGACCCCACAGATACGCAGTATTTT; CDR3aa: CASSDGTDPTDTQYF
d_gene: .; abundance: .; v_gene: TRBV6-5; j_gene: TRBJ1-2; CDR3nt: TGTGCCAGCAGTCAGGGGTTGCAGTGGGATGGCTACACCTTC; CDR3aa: CASSQGLQWDGYTF
d_gene: .; abundance: .; v_gene: TRBV6-5; j_gene: TRBJ2-1; CDR3nt: TGTGCCAGCAGTTACTCGCGGCGAAATGAGCAGTTCTTC; CDR3aa: CASSYSRRNEQFF
d_gene: .; abundance: .; v_gene: TRBV6-1; j_gene: TRBJ1-2; CDR3nt: TGTGCCAGCAGTGATATATTTGGCAGGGGCTATGGCTACACCTTC; CDR3aa: CASSDIFGRGYGYTF
d_gene: .; abundance: .; v_gene: TRBV2; j_gene: TRBJ1-1; CDR3nt: TGTGCCAGCAGTGAAGTATCTACAGGGTCTGAAGCTTTCTTT; CDR3aa: CASSEVSTGSEAFF
d_gene: TRBD2; abundance: .; v_gene: TRBV28; j_gene: TRBJ2-3; CDR3nt: TGTGCCAGCAGTTTACTAGCGGGAGACACAGATACGCAGTATTTT; CDR3aa: CASSLLAGDTDTQYF
d_gene: .; abundance: once; v_gene: TRBV2; j_gene: TRBJ2-7; CDR3nt: TGTGCCAGCAGTGCATCCCACGAGCAGTACTTC; CDR3aa: CASSASHEQYF
d_gene: TRBD2; abundance: .; v_gene: TRBV3-1/TRBV3-2; j_gene: TRBJ2-4; CDR3nt: TGTGCCAGCAGCCACCCCCAAACAACTAGCGGGGGCAGCCGCAGGGTTCAGTACTTC; CDR3aa: CASSHPQTTSGGSRRVQYF
d_gene: TRBD1; abundance: .; v_gene: TRBV19; j_gene: TRBJ2-7; CDR3nt: TGTGCCAGTAGTACACGACAGGGGTGGTACGAGCAGTACTTC; CDR3aa: CASSTRQGWYEQYF
d_gene: TRBD1; abundance: once; v_gene: TRBV19; j_gene: TRBJ2-2; CDR3nt: TGTGCCAGTAGTTCACGGACAGGGACGACCGGGGAGCTGTTTTTT; CDR3aa: CASSSRTGTTGELFF
d_gene: TRBD1; abundance: .; v_gene: TRBV2; j_gene: TRBJ2-2; CDR3nt: TGTGCCAGCAGTGTGGACAGGGACGTTACCGGGGAGCTGTTTTTT; CDR3aa: CASSVDRDVTGELFF
d_gene: .; abundance: .; v_gene: TRBV2; j_gene: TRBJ2-7; CDR3nt: TGTGCCAGCAGTGAGGCGGGGACCCTTTACGAGCAGTACTTC; CDR3aa: CASSEAGTLYEQYF
d_gene: TRBD2; abundance: .; v_gene: TRBV27; j_gene: TRBJ2-7; CDR3nt: TGTGCCAGCAGTTGGACTAGCGCGACCTCCTACGAGCAGTACTTC; CDR3aa: CASSWTSATSYEQYF
d_gene: .; abundance: .; v_gene: TRBV5-1; j_gene: TRBJ2-1; CDR3nt: TGCGCCAGCAGCTTGAAACCGGTCTCCTACAATGAGCAGTTCTTC; CDR3aa: CASSLKPVSYNEQFF
d_gene: TRBD2; abundance: .; v_gene: TRBV19; j_gene: TRBJ2-1; CDR3nt: TGTGCCAGTACTGGACTAGCGGGAGACTACAATGAGCAGTTCTTC; CDR3aa: CASTGLAGDYNEQFF
d_gene: .; abundance: .; v_gene: TRBV5-6; j_gene: TRBJ1-5; CDR3nt: TGTGCCAGCAGCGTGTGGGGCGATCAGCCCCAGCATTTT; CDR3aa: CASSVWGDQPQHF
d_gene: .; abundance: .; v_gene: TRBV29-1; j_gene: TRBJ1-4; CDR3nt: TGCAGCGTTGGTACCGCAGCTAATGAAAAACTGTTTTTT; CDR3aa: CSVGTAANEKLFF
d_gene: TRBD1; abundance: .; v_gene: TRBV5-6; j_gene: TRBJ1-2; CDR3nt: TGTGCCAGCAGCTTGATGAGAGGGGGCAACTATGGCTACACCTTC; CDR3aa: CASSLMRGGNYGYTF